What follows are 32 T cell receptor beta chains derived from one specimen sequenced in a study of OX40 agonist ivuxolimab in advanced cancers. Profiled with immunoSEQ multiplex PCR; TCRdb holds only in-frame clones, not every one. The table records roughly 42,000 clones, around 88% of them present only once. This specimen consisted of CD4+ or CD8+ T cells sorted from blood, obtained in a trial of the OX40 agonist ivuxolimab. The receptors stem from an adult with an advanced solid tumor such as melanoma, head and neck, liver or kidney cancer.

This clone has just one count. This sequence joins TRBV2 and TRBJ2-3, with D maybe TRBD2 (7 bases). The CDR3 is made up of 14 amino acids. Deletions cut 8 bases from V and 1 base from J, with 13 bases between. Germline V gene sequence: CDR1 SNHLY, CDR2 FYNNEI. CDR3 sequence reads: CASGGAQGTDTQYF. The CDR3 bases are TGTGCCAGCGGGGGGGCCCAAGGCACAGATACGCAGTATTTT.

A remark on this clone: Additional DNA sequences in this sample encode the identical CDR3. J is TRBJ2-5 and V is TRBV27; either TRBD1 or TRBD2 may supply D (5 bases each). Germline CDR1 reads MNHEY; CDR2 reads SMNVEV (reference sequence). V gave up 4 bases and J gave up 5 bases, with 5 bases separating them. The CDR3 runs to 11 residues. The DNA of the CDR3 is TGTGCCAGCAGTTGGGGGGAGACCCAGTACTTC. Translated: CASSWGETQYF.

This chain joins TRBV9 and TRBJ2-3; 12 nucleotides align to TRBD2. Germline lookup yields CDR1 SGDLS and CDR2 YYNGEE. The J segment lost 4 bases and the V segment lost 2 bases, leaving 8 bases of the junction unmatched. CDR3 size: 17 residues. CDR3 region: CASSVDGLAGYSDTQYF. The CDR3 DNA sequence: TGTGCCAGCAGCGTGGACGGACTAGCGGGATACTCAGATACGCAGTATTTT.

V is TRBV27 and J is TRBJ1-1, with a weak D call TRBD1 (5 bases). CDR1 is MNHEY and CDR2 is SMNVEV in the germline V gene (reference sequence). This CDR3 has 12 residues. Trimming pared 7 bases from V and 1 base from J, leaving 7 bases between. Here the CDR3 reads CASTRGNTEAFF. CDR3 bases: TGTGCCAGCACAAGGGGGAACACTGAAGCTTTCTTT.

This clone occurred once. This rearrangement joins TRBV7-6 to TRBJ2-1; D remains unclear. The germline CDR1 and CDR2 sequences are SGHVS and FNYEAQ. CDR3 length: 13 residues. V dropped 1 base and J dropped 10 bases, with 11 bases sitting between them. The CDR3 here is CASSLVAREEQFF. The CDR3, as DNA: TGTGCCAGCAGCTTAGTAGCCAGAGAAGAGCAGTTCTTC.

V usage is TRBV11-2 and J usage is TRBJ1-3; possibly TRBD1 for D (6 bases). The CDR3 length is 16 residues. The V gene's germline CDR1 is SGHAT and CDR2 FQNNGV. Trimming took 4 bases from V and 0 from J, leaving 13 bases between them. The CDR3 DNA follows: TGTGCCAGCAGCTACGGACGAGGGGGCTCTGGAAACACCATATATTTT. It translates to CASSYGRGGSGNTIYF. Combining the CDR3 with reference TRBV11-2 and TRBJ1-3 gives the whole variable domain EAGVAQSPRYKIIEKRQSVAFWCNPISGHATLYWYQQILGQGPKLLIQFQNNGVVDDSQLPKDRFSAERLKGVDSTLKIQPAKLEDSAVYLCASSYGRGGSGNTIYFGEGSWLTVV.

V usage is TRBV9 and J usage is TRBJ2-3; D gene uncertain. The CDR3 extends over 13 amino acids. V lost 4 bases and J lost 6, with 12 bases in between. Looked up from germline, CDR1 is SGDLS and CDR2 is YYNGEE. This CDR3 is CASSPWVGDTQYF. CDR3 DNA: TGTGCCAGCAGCCCCTGGGTGGGGGATACGCAGTATTTT.

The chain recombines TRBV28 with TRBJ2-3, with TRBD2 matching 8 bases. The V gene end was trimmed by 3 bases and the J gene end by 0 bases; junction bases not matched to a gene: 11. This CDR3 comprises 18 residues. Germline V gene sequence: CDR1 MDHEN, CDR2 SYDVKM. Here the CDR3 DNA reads TGTGCCAGCAGTTTCTCCCTTACTAGCGGATGGAGCACAGATACGCAGTATTTT. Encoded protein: CASSFSLTSGWSTDTQYF.

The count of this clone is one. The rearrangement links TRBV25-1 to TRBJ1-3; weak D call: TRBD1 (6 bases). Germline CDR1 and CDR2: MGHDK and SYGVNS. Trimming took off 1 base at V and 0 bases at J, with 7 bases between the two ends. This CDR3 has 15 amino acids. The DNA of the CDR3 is TGTGCCAGCAGTGAATCGACAGGCTCTGGAAACACCATATATTTT. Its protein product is CASSESTGSGNTIYF.

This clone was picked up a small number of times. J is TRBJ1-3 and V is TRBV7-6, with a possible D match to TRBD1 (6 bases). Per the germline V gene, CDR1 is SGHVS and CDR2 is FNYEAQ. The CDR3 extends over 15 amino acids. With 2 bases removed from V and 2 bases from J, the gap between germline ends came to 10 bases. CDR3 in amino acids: CASSLKGGTGNTIYF. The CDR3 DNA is TGTGCCAGCAGCTTAAAGGGGGGGACTGGAAACACCATATATTTT.

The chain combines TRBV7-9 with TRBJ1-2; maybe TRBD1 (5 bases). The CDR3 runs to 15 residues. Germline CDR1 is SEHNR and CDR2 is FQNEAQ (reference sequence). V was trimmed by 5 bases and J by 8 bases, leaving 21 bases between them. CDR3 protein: CASSPVPQGEQGYTF. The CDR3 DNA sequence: TGTGCCAGCAGCCCCGTTCCGCAGGGCGAACAGGGCTACACCTTC.

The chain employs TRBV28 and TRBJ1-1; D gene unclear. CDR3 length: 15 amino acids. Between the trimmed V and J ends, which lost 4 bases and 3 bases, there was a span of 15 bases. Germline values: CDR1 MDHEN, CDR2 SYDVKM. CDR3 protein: CASSSPGLGYTEAFF. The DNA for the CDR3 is TGTGCCAGCAGTTCCCCGGGGTTGGGGTACACTGAAGCTTTCTTT.

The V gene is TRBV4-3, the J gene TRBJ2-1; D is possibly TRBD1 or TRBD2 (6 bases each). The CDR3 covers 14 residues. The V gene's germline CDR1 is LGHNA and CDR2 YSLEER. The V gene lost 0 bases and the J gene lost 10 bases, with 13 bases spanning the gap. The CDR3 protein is CASSQDRGGGEQFF. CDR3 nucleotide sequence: TGCGCCAGCAGCCAAGATCGTGGAGGGGGGGAGCAGTTCTTC.

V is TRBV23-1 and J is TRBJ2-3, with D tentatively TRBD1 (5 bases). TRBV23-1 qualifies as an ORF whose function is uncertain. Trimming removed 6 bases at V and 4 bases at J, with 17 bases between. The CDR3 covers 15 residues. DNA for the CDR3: TGCGCCAGCAGCCAACTCCAGGGTACGGCAGATACGCAGTATTTT. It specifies CASSQLQGTADTQYF.

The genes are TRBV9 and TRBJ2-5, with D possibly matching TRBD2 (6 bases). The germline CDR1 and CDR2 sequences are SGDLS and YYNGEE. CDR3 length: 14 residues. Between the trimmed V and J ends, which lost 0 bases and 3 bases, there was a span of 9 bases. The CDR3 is CASSVGGRKETQYF. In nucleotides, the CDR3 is TGTGCCAGCAGCGTAGGTGGGAGGAAAGAGACCCAGTACTTC.

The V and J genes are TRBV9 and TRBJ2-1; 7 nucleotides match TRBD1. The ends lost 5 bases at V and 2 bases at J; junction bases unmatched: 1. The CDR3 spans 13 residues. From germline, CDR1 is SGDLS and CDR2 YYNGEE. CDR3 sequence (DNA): TGTGCCAGCAGAGGGACAGCCTACAATGAGCAGTTCTTC. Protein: CASRGTAYNEQFF.

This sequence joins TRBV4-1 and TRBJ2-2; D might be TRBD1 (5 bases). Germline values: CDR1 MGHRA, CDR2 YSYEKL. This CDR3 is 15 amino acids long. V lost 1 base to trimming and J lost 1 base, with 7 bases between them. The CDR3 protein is CASSQATGNTGELFF. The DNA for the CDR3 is TGCGCCAGCAGCCAAGCCACAGGGAACACCGGGGAGCTGTTTTTT.

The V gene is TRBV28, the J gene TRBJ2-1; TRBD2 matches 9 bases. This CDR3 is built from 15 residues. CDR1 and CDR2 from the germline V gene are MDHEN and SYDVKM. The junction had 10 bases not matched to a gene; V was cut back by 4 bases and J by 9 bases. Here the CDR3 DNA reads TGTGCCAGCAGTTCCCCTCGACTAGCGGAGGCTGAGCAGTTCTTC. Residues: CASSSPRLAEAEQFF. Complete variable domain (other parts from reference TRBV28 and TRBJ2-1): DVKVTQSSRYLVKRTGEKVFLECVQDMDHENMFWYRQDPGLGLRLIYFSYDVKMKEKGDIPEGYSVSREKKERFSLILESASTNQTSMYLCASSSPRLAEAEQFFGPGTRLTVL.

The CDR3 reads CASSSRTESTDTQYF. CDR3 coding DNA: TGTGCCAGCAGCTCGCGGACAGAGAGCACAGATACGCAGTATTTT. The chain uses TRBV11-2 and TRBJ2-3; D may be TRBD1 (6 bases). This CDR3 is built from 15 residues. Germline V gene lookup returns CDR1 SGHAT and CDR2 FQNNGV. Trimming stripped 4 bases from V and 0 bases from J, with 11 bases between.

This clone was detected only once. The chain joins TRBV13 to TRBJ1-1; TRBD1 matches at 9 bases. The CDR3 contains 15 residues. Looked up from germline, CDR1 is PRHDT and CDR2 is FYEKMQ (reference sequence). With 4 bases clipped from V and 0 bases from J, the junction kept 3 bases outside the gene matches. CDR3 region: CASSSTGGVNTEAFF. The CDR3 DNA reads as TGTGCCAGCAGCTCAACAGGGGGCGTGAACACTGAAGCTTTCTTT. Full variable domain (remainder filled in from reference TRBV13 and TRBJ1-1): AAGVIQSPRHLIKEKRETATLKCYPIPRHDTVYWYQQGPGQDPQFLISFYEKMQSDKGSIPDRFSAQQFSDYHSELNMSSLELGDSALYFCASSSTGGVNTEAFFGQGTRLTVV.

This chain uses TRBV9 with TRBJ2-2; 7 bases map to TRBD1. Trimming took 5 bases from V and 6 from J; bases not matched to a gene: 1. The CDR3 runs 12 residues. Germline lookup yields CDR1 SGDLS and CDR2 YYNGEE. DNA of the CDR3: TGTGCCAGCAGAGGACAGGCCGGGGAGCTGTTTTTT. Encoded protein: CASRGQAGELFF.

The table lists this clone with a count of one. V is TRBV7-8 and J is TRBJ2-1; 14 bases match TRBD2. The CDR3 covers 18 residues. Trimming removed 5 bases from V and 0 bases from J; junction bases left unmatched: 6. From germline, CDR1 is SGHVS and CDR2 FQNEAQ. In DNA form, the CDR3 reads TGTGCCAGCAGCAAGACTAGCGGGGGGGCGAGCTCCTACAATGAGCAGTTCTTC. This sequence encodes CASSKTSGGASSYNEQFF.

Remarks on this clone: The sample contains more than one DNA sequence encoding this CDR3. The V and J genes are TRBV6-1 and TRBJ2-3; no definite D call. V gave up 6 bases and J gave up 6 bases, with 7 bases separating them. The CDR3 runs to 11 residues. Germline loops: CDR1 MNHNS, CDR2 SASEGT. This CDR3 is CASSDGDTQYF. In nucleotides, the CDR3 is TGTGCCAGCAGCGACGGGGATACGCAGTATTTT.

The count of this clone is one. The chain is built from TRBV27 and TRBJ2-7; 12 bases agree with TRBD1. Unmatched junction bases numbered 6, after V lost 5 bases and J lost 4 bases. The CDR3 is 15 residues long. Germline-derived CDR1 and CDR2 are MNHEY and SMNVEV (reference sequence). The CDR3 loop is CASSVGTGGAYEQYF. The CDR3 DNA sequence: TGTGCCAGCAGTGTAGGGACAGGGGGCGCGTACGAGCAGTACTTC.

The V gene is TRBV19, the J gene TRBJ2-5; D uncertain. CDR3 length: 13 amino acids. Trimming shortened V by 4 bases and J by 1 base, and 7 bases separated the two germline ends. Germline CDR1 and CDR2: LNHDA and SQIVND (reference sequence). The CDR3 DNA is TGTGCCAGTAGTACGGCAGCCCAAGAGACCCAGTACTTC. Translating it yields CASSTAAQETQYF.

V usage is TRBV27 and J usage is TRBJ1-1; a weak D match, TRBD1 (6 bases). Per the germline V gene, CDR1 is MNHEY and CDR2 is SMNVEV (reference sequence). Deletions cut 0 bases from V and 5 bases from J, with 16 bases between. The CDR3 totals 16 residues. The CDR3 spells CASSLSIGGQGTEAFF. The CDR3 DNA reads TGTGCCAGCAGTTTATCGATCGGGGGGCAAGGGACTGAAGCTTTCTTT.

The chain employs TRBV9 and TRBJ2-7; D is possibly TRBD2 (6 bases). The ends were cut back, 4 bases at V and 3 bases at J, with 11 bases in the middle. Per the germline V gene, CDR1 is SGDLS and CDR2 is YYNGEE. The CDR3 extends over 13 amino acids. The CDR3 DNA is TGTGCCAGCAGCCCCCTGGACTACTACGAGCAGTACTTC. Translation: CASSPLDYYEQYF.

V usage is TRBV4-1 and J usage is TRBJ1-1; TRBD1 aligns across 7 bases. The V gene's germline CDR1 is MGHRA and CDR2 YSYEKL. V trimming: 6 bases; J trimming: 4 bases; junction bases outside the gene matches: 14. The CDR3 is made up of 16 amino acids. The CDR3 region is CASRKLGTERGTEAFF. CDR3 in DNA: TGCGCCAGCAGAAAGTTGGGGACAGAACGGGGCACTGAAGCTTTCTTT.

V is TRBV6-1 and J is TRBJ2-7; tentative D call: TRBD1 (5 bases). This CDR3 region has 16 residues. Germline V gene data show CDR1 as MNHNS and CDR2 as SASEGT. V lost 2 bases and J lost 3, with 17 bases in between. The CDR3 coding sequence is TGTGCCAGCAGTGAAATTGTGGGGCAGGCCTTCTACGAGCAGTACGTC. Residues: CASSEIVGQAFYEQYV.

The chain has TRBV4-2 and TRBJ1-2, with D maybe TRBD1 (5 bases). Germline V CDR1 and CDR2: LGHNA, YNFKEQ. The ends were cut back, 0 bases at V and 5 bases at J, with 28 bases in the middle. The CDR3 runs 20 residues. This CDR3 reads CASSQDLRDGIPGQVYGYTF. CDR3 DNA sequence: TGTGCCAGCAGCCAAGATTTGCGAGATGGAATACCCGGACAAGTTTATGGCTACACCTTC.

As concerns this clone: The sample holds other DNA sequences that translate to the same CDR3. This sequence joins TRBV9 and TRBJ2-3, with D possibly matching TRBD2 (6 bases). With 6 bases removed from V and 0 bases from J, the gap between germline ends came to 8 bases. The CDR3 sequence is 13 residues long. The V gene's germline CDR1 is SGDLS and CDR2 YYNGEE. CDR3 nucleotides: TGTGCCAGCAATGGGGGGAGCACAGATACGCAGTATTTT. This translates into CASNGGSTDTQYF.

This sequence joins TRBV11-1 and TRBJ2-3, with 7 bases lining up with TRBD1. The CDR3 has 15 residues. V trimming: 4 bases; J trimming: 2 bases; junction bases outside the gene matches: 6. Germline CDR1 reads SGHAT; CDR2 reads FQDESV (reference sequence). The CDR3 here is CASSYRDRITDTQYF. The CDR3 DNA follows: TGTGCCAGCAGCTATAGGGACAGAATCACAGATACGCAGTATTTT.